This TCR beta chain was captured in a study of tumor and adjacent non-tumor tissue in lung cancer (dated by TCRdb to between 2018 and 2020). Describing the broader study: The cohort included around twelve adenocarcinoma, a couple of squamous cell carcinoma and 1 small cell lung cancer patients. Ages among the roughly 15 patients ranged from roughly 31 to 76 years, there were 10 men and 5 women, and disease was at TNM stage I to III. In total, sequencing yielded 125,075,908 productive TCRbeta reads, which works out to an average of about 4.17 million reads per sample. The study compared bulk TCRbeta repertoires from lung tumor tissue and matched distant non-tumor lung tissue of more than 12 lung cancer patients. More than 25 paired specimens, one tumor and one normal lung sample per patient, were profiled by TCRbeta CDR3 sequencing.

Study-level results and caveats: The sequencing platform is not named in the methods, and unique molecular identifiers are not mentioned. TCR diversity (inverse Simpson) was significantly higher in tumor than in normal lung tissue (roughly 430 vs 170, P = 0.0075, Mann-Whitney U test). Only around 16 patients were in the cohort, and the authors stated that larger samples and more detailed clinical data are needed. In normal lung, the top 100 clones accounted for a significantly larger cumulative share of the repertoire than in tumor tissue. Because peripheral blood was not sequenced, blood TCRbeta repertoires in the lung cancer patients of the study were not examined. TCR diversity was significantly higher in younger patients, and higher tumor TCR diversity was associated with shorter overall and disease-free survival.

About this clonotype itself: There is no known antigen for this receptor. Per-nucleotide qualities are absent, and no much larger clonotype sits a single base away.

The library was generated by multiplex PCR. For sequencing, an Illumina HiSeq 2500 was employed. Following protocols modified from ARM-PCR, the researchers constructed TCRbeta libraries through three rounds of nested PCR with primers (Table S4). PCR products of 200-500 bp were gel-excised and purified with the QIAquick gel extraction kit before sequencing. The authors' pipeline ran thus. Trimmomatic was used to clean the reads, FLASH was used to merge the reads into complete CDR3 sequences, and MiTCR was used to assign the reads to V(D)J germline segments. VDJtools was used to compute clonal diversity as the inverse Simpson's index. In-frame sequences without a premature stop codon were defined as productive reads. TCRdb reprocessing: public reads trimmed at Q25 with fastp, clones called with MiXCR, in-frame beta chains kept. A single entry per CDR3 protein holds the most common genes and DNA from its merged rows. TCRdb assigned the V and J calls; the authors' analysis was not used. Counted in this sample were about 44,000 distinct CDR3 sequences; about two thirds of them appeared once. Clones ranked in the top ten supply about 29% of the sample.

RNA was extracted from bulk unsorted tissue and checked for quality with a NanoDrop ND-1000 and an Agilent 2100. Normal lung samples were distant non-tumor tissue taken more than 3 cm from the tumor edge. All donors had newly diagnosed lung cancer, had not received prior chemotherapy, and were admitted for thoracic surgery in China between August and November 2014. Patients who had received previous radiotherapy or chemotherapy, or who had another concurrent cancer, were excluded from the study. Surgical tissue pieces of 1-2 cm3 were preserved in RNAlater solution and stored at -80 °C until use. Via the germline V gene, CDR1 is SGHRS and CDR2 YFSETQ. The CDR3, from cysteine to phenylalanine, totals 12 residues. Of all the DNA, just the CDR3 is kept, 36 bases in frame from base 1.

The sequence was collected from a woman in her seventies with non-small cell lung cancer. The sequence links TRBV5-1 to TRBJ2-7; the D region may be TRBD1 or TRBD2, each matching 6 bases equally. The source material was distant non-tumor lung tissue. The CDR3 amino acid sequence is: CVSQSGGDKQYF. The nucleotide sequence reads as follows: TGCGTCTCCCAGTCAGGAGGGGACAAGCAGTACTTC.